This T cell receptor beta chain was identified during a study of T cell repertoires in cytomegalovirus infection (dated by TCRdb to about 2019). Study-wide context: Peptide stimulations targeted recently identified HLA-C-restricted CMV epitopes, whose presentation resists viral immunomodulation, together with well-studied HLA-B-restricted epitopes. Donor HLA type was relevant to the analysis, because carriage of CMV infection together with the matching HLA type was indicated by public TCR beta signatures.

As concerns this clonotype: Its antigen has not been determined. Base qualities are missing; no much larger clone stands one base away.

The treatment or condition label of this sample denotes: in vitro stimulation with specific CMV peptide epitopes to enrich CMV-specific T cells. Its CDR3 holds 15 amino acids, cysteine through phenylalanine. Left in the record is the CDR3 DNA by itself, 45 bases read in frame from the first base. V is pared back by 1 base and J by 4 bases, with 12 bases lying between the germline termini. TCRdb names Illumina HiSeq 1500 as the instrument used. Clones were called with MiXCR by TCRdb after fastp trimmed the public reads at Q25, and only in-frame beta chains were retained. Rows are combined by CDR3 protein, so each entry shows the most common genes and DNA. This sample comprises 600,000 to 700,000 distinct CDR3 sequences, 30% to 35% of them detected only once. Around a sixth of the sample is taken by the ten largest. Overall results and qualifications from the work: The ex vivo response was dominated by HLA-C-restricted CMV-specific TCR beta clonotypes, which also provided the single most frequent clonotype in two of eight donors. Cumulative frequency of public TCR beta family members discriminated carriers of CMV infection plus the relevant HLA type in this cohort and an independent 352-donor cohort.

The receptor was derived from a human donor in good health (CMV status not recorded). Some clones in this sample may be carry-over from other donors' samples. Specimen: cultured PBMCs, collected from culture after CMV antigen stimulation. Here the chain combines TRBV12-3 or TRBV12-4 and TRBJ2-3; the D gene is unclear. The DNA is TGTGCCAGCAGTTTAGTCGGAGCTAGATCAGATACGCAGTATTTT. This codes for CASSLVGARSDTQYF.